This is a list of T cell receptor beta chains from one sample in a study of neurological immune-mediated disorders. TCRdb analysed the 5' RACE reads with MiXCR anew, one entry per CDR3 protein. The table lists tens of thousands of distinct CDR3 sequences, under 13% of them singletons, with about 1.8% in the top ten. Sequenced sample: PBMCs. The receptors derive from a middle-aged man in good health. CDR3s include the opening cysteine and the closing phenylalanine or tryptophan. For some rows the clone size is stated as once, few or many, or as a class when expanded; others skip it.

TRBJ2-1 | TRBV9 | - | CASSVAPTSQAITYNEQFF
TRBJ2-2 | TRBV6-1 | - | CASTASGSGELFF
TRBJ2-3 | TRBV7-3 | many | CASSRLGDTQYF
TRBJ1-5 | TRBV3-1 | many | CASSQNSDNQPQHF
TRBJ2-5 | TRBV5-1 | many | CASRWTGRETQYF
TRBJ2-7 | TRBV3-1 | many | CASSQESGLAQYF
TRBJ1-1 | TRBV15 | - | CATSRDVSSVNTEAFF
TRBJ2-6 | TRBV7-3 | many | CASSLTGDSTFGGANVLTF
TRBJ2-3 | TRBV6-5 | many | CASSYPPPSGGTDTQYF
TRBJ2-2 | TRBV5-1 | many | CASSGTGLVPPGELFF
TRBJ2-3 | TRBV20-1 | many | CSAIYLRQGDTQYF
TRBJ2-5 | TRBV25-1 | many | CASGRTSGRGGETQYF
TRBJ2-3 | TRBV20-1 | many | CSARDLGLAGGTSTDTQYF
TRBJ2-1 | TRBV27 | many | CASTDREGEQFF
TRBJ2-7 | TRBV18 | many | CASSPTYNTYEQYF
TRBJ2-1 | TRBV5-1 | many | CASSLDSGGTYNEQFF
TRBJ1-5 | TRBV6-5 | many | CASSQGGFQPQHF
TRBJ2-2 | TRBV5-1 | many | CASSLGGSGEKELFF